This T cell receptor (beta chain) was identified in a study of graft-versus-host responses after intestinal transplantation. At the level of the study: Recipients had multivisceral, liver-intestinal, or isolated intestinal transplants.

TCRdb's table, derived via immunoSEQ multiplex PCR, lists solely in-frame clones and lacks some. The sample contains about 54,000 clones, 75% to 95% of which appear only once. The ends were cut back, 0 bases at V and 5 bases at J, with 12 bases in the middle. CDR3 length equals 15 residues. Germline lookup yields CDR1 MNHNS and CDR2 SASEGT. The sample here was PBMCs, taken approximately 97 weeks after intestinal transplant. This clonotype was sampled from a human patient who received an intestinal transplant, so some T cells may come from the graft donor. V gene TRBV6-1 combines with J gene TRBJ2-3; D is unresolved. CDR3 nucleotide sequence: TGTGCCAGCAGTGAAGCGGTAGGGAAGAGAGATACGCAGTATTTT. Translation: CASSEAVGKRDTQYF.